This TCR beta chain was recovered during a study of blood T cell repertoires in COVID-19. Only in-frame clones appear in the TCRdb table, and some are missing; sequencing was by immunoSEQ multiplex PCR. Of hundreds of thousands of clones listed, 82% are singletons. This CDR3 has 14 residues. Germline V gene lookup returns CDR1 SEHNR and CDR2 FQNEAQ (reference sequence). The ends were cut back, 5 bases at V and 7 bases at J, with 14 bases in the middle. The rearrangement joins TRBV7-9 to TRBJ1-4, with a possible D match to TRBD1 (5 bases). The sequenced material came from peripheral blood. The clonotype originates from an older woman with active or convalescent COVID-19. CDR3 bases: TGTGCCAGCAGCCGGCCAGGGATGGCTGAAAAACTGTTTTTT. This encodes CASSRPGMAEKLFF.